The rows below give T cell receptor beta chains drawn from one sample of a study of blood T cell repertoires in COVID-19. TCRdb's copy holds only in-frame clones and misses some; the assay was immunoSEQ multiplex PCR. The sample lists roughly 340,000 clones, 80% to 90% seen once, with around 1.9% in the top ten. The sequenced material came from PBMCs or T cells enriched from blood (not recorded which). These receptors were taken from a man aged 35 to 55 in a cohort exposed to, infected with or recovered from COVID-19 (not recorded which). The conserved cysteine and the conserved F or W are not part of the CDR3 here.

CDR3 protein,V gene,J gene
ASSESGTGARDSDEQF,TRBV10-1,TRBJ2-1
ASSLAGPYEQY,TRBV19,TRBJ2-7
SASREGREKLF,TRBV20-1,TRBJ1-4
SVEDTSGSREQF,TRBV29-1,TRBJ2-1
ASSPLSGDEKLF,TRBV18,TRBJ1-4
ASGLPTHFLSYEQY,TRBV12-5,TRBJ2-7
ASSSPQGTEGNTIY,TRBV7-9,TRBJ1-3
ASSERTGANEQF,TRBV2,TRBJ2-1
ASSPGRQPQH,TRBV18,TRBJ1-5
SAFSTNYNEQF,TRBV29-1,TRBJ2-1
ASSRTSGRAGDEQF,TRBV14,TRBJ2-1
ASSFVSYEQY,TRBV5-5,TRBJ2-7
ASSLSPALVLRRGSGANVLT,TRBV27,TRBJ2-6
ASTRQGANTEAF,TRBV5-4,TRBJ1-1
ASTSAPGGNQPQH,TRBV28,TRBJ1-5
ASRTGGYGYT,TRBV2,TRBJ1-2
ASSQVSGSGNEQF,TRBV3-1/TRBV3-2,TRBJ2-1
ASSSERVDTDTQY,TRBV7-9,TRBJ2-3
ASSQGAGTGAEKLF,TRBV4-1,TRBJ1-4
ASSLEGLAGGKDTQY,TRBV11-2,TRBJ2-3
SASFSGRTHEQF,TRBV20-1,TRBJ2-1
ASRQGINQPQH,TRBV28,TRBJ1-5
SVEGTGVWQETQY,TRBV29-1,TRBJ2-5
ARERTGPDNEQF,TRBV2,TRBJ2-1
ASSPYHIDYNSPLH,TRBV27,TRBJ1-6
ASGSRGEQF,TRBV12-5,TRBJ2-1
ASSATSGGTGELF,TRBV18,TRBJ2-2
ASSGGFQSTDTQY,TRBV9,TRBJ2-3
ASSAFGGLGETQY,TRBV11-3,TRBJ2-5
AWSWDSDYEQY,TRBV30,TRBJ2-7
ASSIYRADRFYGYT,TRBV19,TRBJ1-2
ASSPGDSNQPQH,TRBV19,TRBJ1-5
ASSQDMTGAYEQY,TRBV4-1,TRBJ2-7
ASSPRGPGTSGRYTQY,TRBV7-9,TRBJ2-3
ASSLDQGHEKLF,TRBV5-1,TRBJ1-4
ASSPTGISNQPQH,TRBV6-5,TRBJ1-5
ASSFGVTRDTQY,TRBV5-1,TRBJ2-3
ASSIDGYNEQF,TRBV19,TRBJ2-1
ASSQGASGMGNEQF,TRBV4-1,TRBJ2-1
ASSIAAGATGELF,TRBV19,TRBJ2-2
ASSLLGAGSYEQY,TRBV3-1/TRBV3-2,TRBJ2-7
SGGQGGETQY,TRBV29-1,TRBJ2-5
ASRSNVQGRHTGELF,TRBV7-9,TRBJ2-2
AWTGWVHSPLH,TRBV30,TRBJ1-6
ASSLGHNQPQH,TRBV28,TRBJ1-5
SARADSEAF,TRBV20-1,TRBJ1-1
ASSGGQRPRGGELF,TRBV19,TRBJ2-2
ASSAEGRGQPQH,TRBV2,TRBJ1-5
AISEGGGEKLF,TRBV10-3,TRBJ1-4
ASSFGTSGTDTQY,TRBV11-2,TRBJ2-3
ASSLGIAGGGQETQY,TRBV7-2,TRBJ2-5
ASSSRGRNEQY,TRBV27,TRBJ2-7
SVGTSTDTQY,TRBV29-1,TRBJ2-3